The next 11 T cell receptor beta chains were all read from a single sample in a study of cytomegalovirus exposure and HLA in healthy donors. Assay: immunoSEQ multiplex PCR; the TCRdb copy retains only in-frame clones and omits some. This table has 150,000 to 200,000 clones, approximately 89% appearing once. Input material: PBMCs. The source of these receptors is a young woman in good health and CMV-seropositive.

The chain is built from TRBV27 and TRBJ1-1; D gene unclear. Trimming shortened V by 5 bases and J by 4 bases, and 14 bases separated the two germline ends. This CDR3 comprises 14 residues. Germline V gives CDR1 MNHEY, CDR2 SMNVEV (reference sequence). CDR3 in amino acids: CASSPRRGGTEAFF. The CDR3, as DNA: TGTGCCAGCAGTCCACGCCGTGGCGGCACTGAAGCTTTCTTT.

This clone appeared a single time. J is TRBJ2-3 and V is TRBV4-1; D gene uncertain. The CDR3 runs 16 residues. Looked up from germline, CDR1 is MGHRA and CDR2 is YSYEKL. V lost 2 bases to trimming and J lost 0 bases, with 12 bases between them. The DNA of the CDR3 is TGCGCCAGCAGCCAACGTATGCTTCTAAGCACAGATACGCAGTATTTT. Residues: CASSQRMLLSTDTQYF.

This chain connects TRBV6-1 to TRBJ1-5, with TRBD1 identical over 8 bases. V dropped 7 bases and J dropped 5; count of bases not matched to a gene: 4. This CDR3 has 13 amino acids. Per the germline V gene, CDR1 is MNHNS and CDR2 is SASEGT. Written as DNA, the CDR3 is TGTGCCAGCAACAGGGGACAGGATCAGCCCCAGCATTTT. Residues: CASNRGQDQPQHF.

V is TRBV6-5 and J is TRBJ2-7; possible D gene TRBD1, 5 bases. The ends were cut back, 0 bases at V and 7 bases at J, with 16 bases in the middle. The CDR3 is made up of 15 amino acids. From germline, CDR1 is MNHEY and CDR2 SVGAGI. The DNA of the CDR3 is TGTGCCAGCAGTTACTCATTCGCCCGGACAAGTGAGCAGTACTTC. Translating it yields CASSYSFARTSEQYF.

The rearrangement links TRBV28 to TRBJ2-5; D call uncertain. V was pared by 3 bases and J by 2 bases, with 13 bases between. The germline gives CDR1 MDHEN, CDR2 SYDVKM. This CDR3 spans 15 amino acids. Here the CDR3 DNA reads TGTGCCAGCAGTTTCAGTCGCGGTTCACAAGAGACCCAGTACTTC. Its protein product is CASSFSRGSQETQYF.

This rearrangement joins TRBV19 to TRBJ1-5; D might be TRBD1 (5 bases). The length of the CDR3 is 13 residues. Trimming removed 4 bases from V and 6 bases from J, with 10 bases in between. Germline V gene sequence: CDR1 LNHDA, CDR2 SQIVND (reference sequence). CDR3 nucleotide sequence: TGTGCCAGTAGTACAGGGATGGGTCAGCCCCAGCATTTT. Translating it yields CASSTGMGQPQHF.

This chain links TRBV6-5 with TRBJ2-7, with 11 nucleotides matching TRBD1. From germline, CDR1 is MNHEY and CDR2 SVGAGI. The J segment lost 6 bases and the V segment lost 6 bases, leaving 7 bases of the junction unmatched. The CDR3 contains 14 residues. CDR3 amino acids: CASRTPGQGGEQYF. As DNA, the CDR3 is TGTGCCAGCAGGACCCCGGGACAGGGGGGCGAGCAGTACTTC.

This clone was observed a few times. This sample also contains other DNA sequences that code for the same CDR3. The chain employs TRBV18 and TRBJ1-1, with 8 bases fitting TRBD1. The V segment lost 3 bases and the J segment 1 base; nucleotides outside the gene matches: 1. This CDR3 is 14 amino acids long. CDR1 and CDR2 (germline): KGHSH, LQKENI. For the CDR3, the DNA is TGTGCCAGCTCACCCGGACAGGGGAACACTGAAGCTTTCTTT. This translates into CASSPGQGNTEAFF.

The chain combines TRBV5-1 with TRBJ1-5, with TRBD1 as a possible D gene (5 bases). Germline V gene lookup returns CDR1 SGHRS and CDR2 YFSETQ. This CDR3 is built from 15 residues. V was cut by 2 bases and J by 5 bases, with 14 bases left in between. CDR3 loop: CASSLSTGRDQPQHF. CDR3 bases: TGCGCCAGCAGCTTATCTACAGGACGTGATCAGCCCCAGCATTTT.

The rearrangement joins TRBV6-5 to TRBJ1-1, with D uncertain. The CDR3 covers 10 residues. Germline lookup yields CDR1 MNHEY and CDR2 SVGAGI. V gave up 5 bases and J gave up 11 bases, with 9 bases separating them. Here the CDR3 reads CASSPRGAFF. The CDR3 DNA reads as TGTGCCAGCAGTCCGAGAGGGGCTTTCTTT.

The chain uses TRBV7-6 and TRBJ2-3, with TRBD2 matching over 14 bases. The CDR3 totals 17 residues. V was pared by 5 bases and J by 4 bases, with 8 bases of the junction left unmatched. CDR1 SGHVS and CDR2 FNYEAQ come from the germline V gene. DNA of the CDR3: TGTGCCAGCAGCGCGCGGACTAGCGGGAGGTCCCCAGATACGCAGTATTTT. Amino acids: CASSARTSGRSPDTQYF.